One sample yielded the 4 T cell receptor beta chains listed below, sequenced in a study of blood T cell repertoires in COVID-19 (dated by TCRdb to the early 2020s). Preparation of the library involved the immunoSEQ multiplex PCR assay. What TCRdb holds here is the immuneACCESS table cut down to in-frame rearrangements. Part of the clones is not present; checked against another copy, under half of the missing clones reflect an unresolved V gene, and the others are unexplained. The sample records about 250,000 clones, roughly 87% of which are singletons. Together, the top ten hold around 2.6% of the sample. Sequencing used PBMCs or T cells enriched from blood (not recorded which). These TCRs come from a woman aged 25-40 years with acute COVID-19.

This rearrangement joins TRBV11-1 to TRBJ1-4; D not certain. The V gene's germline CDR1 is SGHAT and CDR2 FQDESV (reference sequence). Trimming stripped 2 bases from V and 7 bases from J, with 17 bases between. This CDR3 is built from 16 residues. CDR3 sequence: CASSLRPGGSSEKLFF. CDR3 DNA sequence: TGTGCCAGCAGCTTACGGCCAGGAGGGTCCTCTGAAAAACTGTTTTTT.

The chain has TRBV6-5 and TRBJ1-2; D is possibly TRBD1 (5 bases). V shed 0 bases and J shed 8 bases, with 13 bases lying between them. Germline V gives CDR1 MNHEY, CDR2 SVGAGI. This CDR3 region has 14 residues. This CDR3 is CASSYSGGTNGYTF. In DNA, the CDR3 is TGTGCCAGCAGTTACTCTGGAGGGACGAACGGCTACACCTTC.

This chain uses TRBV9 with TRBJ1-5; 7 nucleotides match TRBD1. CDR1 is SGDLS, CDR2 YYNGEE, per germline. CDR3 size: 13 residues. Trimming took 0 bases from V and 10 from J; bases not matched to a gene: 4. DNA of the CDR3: TGTGCCAGCAGCGTAGGCACAGGGGATCCCCAGCATTTT. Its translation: CASSVGTGDPQHF.

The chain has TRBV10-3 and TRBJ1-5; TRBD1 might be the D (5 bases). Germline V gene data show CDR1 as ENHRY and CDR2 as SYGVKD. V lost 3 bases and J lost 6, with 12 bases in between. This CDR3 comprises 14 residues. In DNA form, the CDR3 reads TGTGCCATCAGTGACGCGGGGAGGGGTCAGCCCCAGCATTTT. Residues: CAISDAGRGQPQHF.